Sequencing of this TCR beta chain was carried out in a study of neurological immune-mediated disorders. TCRdb processed the 5' RACE reads anew with MiXCR; each CDR3 protein has one entry. The sample has more than 70,000 distinct CDR3 sequences; approximately 10% are singletons. A total of 2 million PBMCs stored at -80 degrees C provided the unsorted libraries. This clonotype was seen ten or more times. This clonotype originated in a man aged 35-49 years in good health. The sample was PBMCs.

The CDR3 loop is CASSIGTSGSLSYNEQFF. CDR3 sequence (DNA): TGCGCCAGCAGCATCGGGACTAGCGGGAGTCTCTCCTACAATGAGCAGTTCTTC. V and J are TRBV5-1 and TRBJ2-1, with TRBD2 matching over 14 bases. The CDR3 is 18 amino acids. CDR1 and CDR2 (germline): SGHRS, YFSETQ. V shed 4 bases, J shed 0 bases, and the junction held 6 bases outside the gene matches.